Reported below is one TCR beta chain. Trimming cost V 5 bases and J 9 bases, with 19 bases left between them. Germline V gives CDR1 MNHEY, CDR2 SMNVEV (reference sequence). CDR3 length: 14 residues. The data belong to a study of blood T cell repertoires in COVID-19. About the study: From the United States, Italy and Spain came samples of acute and convalescent COVID-19.

Sequenced by immunoSEQ multiplex PCR; TCRdb stores in-frame clones only, minus some. The sample consists of around 93,000 clones, roughly four fifths of them appearing once. Sequenced sample: peripheral blood. This sequence originates from a man between 60 and 75 years old with acute or convalescent COVID-19. V gene TRBV27 combines with J gene TRBJ1-2; a weak D match, TRBD1 (6 bases). The CDR3 loop is CASSPLQGTSRYTF. The CDR3 nucleotides are TGTGCCAGCAGTCCGCTACAGGGTACGAGTCGCTACACCTTC.